The 20 T cell receptor beta chains below all came from one sample that was sequenced in a study. TCRdb itself ran the RT-PCR reads through MiXCR, one entry per CDR3 protein. The sample includes hundreds of thousands of distinct CDR3 sequences, around 14% of them seen just once. Sample: memory CD4+ T cells from blood. The receptors here all came from a female donor in good health, serving as a healthy control.

This clonotype was detected a few times. The V gene is TRBV5-1, the J gene TRBJ1-4; D gene uncertain. The germline CDR1 and CDR2 sequences are SGHRS and YFSETQ. The ends were cut back, 2 bases at V and 7 bases at J, with 9 bases in the middle. The CDR3 runs to 13 residues. As DNA, the CDR3 is TGCGCCAGCAGCTTACAAGATGGTGAAAAACTGTTTTTT. Translating gives CASSLQDGEKLFF. Full variable domain (outside the CDR3, taken from reference TRBV5-1 and TRBJ1-4): KAGVTQTPRYLIKTRGQQVTLSCSPISGHRSVSWYQQTPGQGLQFLFEYFSETQRNKGNFPGRFSGRQFSNSRSEMNVSTLELGDSALYLCASSLQDGEKLFFGSGTQLSVL.

This clonotype came up a few times. The chain employs TRBV7-2 and TRBJ1-6, with 7 positions matching TRBD1. Per germline, CDR1 SGHTA and CDR2 FQGNSA. With 0 bases clipped from V and 9 bases from J, the junction kept 5 bases outside the gene matches. This CDR3 comprises 15 residues. This CDR3 reads CASSLAGDSGSPLHF. CDR3 in DNA: TGTGCCAGCAGCTTAGCTGGGGACAGTGGTTCACCCCTCCACTTT.

In regard to this clonotype: A read error may produce the germline difference seen at one junction end. The DNA of the CDR3 is TGCGGTGCTAGAGAGGCTAGCGGGAGGGGGGAGCAGTACTTC. This translates into CGAREASGRGEQYF. The chain combines TRBV20-1 with TRBJ2-7; 12 nucleotides line up with TRBD2. Germline lookup yields CDR1 DFQATT and CDR2 SNEGSKA (reference sequence). CDR3 length: 14 amino acids.

The chain links TRBV5-1 to TRBJ2-1, with a tentative D call TRBD2 (6 bases). The CDR3 has 15 amino acids. V dropped 0 bases and J dropped 6 bases, with 13 bases sitting between them. Germline values: CDR1 SGHRS, CDR2 YFSETQ. CDR3 protein: CASSLVAAEGNEQFF. The CDR3 region has the DNA TGCGCCAGCAGCTTGGTTGCGGCGGAGGGCAATGAGCAGTTCTTC.

In this sample, this clonotype turned up a few times. V and J are TRBV12-3 or TRBV12-4 and TRBJ2-7; the match to TRBD2 covers 10 bases. Trimming removed 7 bases from V and 3 bases from J; junction bases left unmatched: 6. The CDR3 has 14 amino acids. CDR3 DNA: TGTGCCAGCACCCAGACTAGCGGGTTCTACGAGCAGTACTTC. This gives the protein CASTQTSGFYEQYF.

The genes are TRBV30 and TRBJ1-2; possible D gene TRBD1, 5 bases. Trimming cost V 0 bases and J 3 bases, with 11 bases left between them. CDR3 length equals 14 residues. Germline V gene lookup returns CDR1 GTSNPN and CDR2 SVGIG (reference sequence). The CDR3 sequence is CAWSVDGTDYGYTF. CDR3 sequence (DNA): TGTGCCTGGAGTGTCGACGGGACGGACTATGGCTACACCTTC.

This clonotype showed up many times. The chain employs TRBV29-1 and TRBJ2-6; no definite D call. V dropped 3 bases and J dropped 1 base, with 7 bases sitting between them. From germline, CDR1 is SQVTM and CDR2 ANQGSEA. This CDR3 is built from 14 residues. The CDR3 sequence is CSVDVLSGANVLTF. As DNA, the CDR3 is TGCAGCGTTGACGTACTATCTGGGGCCAACGTCCTGACTTTC.

The CDR3 nucleotides are TGTGCCAGCAGCTTGGGGGGGACAGGGGCGAACAATGAGCAGTTCTTC. Protein sequence: CASSLGGTGANNEQFF. The chain has TRBV5-4 and TRBJ2-1; 10 bases line up with TRBD1. The CDR3 spans 16 residues. Trimming removed 0 bases from V and 5 bases from J; junction bases left unmatched: 5. Looked up from germline, CDR1 is SGHNT and CDR2 is YYREEE (reference sequence).

The V gene is TRBV10-3, the J gene TRBJ1-2, with 8 bases that match TRBD1. V trimming: 7 bases; J trimming: 4 bases; junction bases outside the gene matches: 5. Germline V gives CDR1 ENHRY, CDR2 SYGVKD. This CDR3 is 13 amino acids long. The CDR3 loop reads CAITPDRAYGYTF. CDR3 DNA: TGTGCCATCACCCCGGACAGGGCCTATGGCTACACCTTC.

There are a few counts of this clonotype. The rearrangement links TRBV7-9 to TRBJ1-5; TRBD1 matches 11 bases. Germline V gives CDR1 SEHNR, CDR2 FQNEAQ (reference sequence). The V segment lost 5 bases and the J segment 6 bases; nucleotides outside the gene matches: 12. The CDR3 has 17 amino acids. The CDR3 DNA is TGTGCCAGCAGCGAGGACAGGGGGCGCTGGATCCGTCAGCCCCAGCATTTT. Its translation: CASSEDRGRWIRQPQHF. Full variable domain (missing parts from reference TRBV7-9 and TRBJ1-5): DTGVSQNPRHKITKRGQNVTFRCDPISEHNRLYWYRQTLGQGPEFLTYFQNEAQLEKSRLLSDRFSAERPKGSFSTLEIQRTEQGDSAMYLCASSEDRGRWIRQPQHFGDGTRLSIL.

At least ten counts were recorded for this clonotype. The gene calls are TRBV10-3 and TRBJ1-2; D possibly corresponds to TRBD1 (5 bases). The CDR3 consists of 12 residues. Germline CDR1 ENHRY, CDR2 SYGVKD. V was trimmed by 4 bases and J by 8 bases, leaving 11 bases between them. The CDR3 nucleotides are TGTGCCATCAGTGTAGGGGCCTCCGGCTACACCTTC. Translating it yields CAISVGASGYTF.

This clonotype was seen a few times. The junction departs from the called germline gene at one end, perhaps through a read error. The V and J genes are TRBV4-3 and TRBJ1-1; unclear D gene. Germline CDR1 reads LGHNA; CDR2 reads YSLEER. The CDR3 is made up of 12 amino acids. This chain's CDR3 is CASSQDSSGIMF. CDR3 sequence (DNA): TGCGCCAGCAGCCAAGATTCCTCCGGTATAATGTTT.

This clonotype occurred a few times. The chain carries TRBV10-3 and TRBJ1-1, with D perhaps TRBD1 (5 bases). V was cut by 10 bases and J by 0 bases, with 18 bases left in between. Germline CDR1 ENHRY, CDR2 SYGVKD. The CDR3 sequence is 15 residues long. CDR3 in amino acids: CASSGTYEVNTEAFF. DNA for the CDR3: TGTGCCAGTTCCGGGACTTATGAGGTGAACACTGAAGCTTTCTTT.

This chain uses TRBV28 with TRBJ2-3; TRBD1 agrees at 8 bases. From germline, CDR1 is MDHEN and CDR2 SYDVKM. Trimming removed 4 bases from V and 3 bases from J; junction bases left unmatched: 9. This CDR3 has 16 amino acids. Here the CDR3 reads CASSSWTGSRTDTQYF. The CDR3 nucleotides are TGTGCCAGCAGTTCATGGACAGGGTCGCGGACAGATACGCAGTATTTT.

This clonotype came up many times. The chain combines TRBV29-1 with TRBJ2-7; perhaps TRBD1 as D (5 bases). This CDR3 contains 13 residues. Trimming shortened V by 0 bases and J by 1 base, and 7 bases separated the two germline ends. Germline V gene sequence: CDR1 SQVTM, CDR2 ANQGSEA. CDR3 residues: CSVEDQGSYEQYF. The DNA for the CDR3 is TGCAGCGTTGAAGATCAGGGTTCCTACGAGCAGTACTTC.

There are a few counts of this clonotype. In DNA form, the CDR3 reads TGCAGTGCTAGAGATCTGGATAGCGGGATATCAGAGACCCAGTACTTC. Its translation: CSARDLDSGISETQYF. The V and J genes are TRBV20-1 and TRBJ2-5, with 8 bases aligning to TRBD2. Germline values: CDR1 DFQATT, CDR2 SNEGSKA (reference sequence). J was trimmed by 4 bases and V by 0 bases; bases with no gene match: 10. The CDR3 is 16 residues long.

This clonotype was counted only a few times. The J gene is TRBJ2-7, the V gene TRBV7-3, with 11 bases identical to TRBD2. V lost 5 bases to trimming and J lost 5 bases; unmatched junction nucleotides: 8. The germline V gene encodes CDR1 SGHTA and CDR2 FQGTGA. This CDR3 region has 15 residues. DNA of the CDR3: TGTGCCAGCAGCCTCACTAGCGGGGGCTTCCACGAGCAGTACTTC. It yields the protein CASSLTSGGFHEQYF.

Ten or more counts support this clonotype. CDR3 coding DNA: TGCGCCAGCAGCTTCGCAGATGACACTGAAGCTTTCTTT. Encoded protein: CASSFADDTEAFF. This chain uses TRBV5-1 with TRBJ1-1; no firm D call. This CDR3 contains 13 residues. CDR1 and CDR2 (germline): SGHRS, YFSETQ. Deletions cut 2 bases from V and 3 bases from J, with 8 bases between.

A remark on this clonotype: A much more abundant neighbour one base away suggests this may be a read error. The CDR3 reads CASIRQNQPQHF. The CDR3 coding sequence is TGTGCCAGCATCCGCCAAAATCAGCCCCAGCATTTT. V is TRBV7-2 and J is TRBJ1-5; no reliable D call. The V end lost 7 bases, the J end lost 4 bases, and 8 bases lay between the germline ends. Germline V gives CDR1 SGHTA, CDR2 FQGNSA. This CDR3 is 12 amino acids long.

The CDR3 loop reads CAIPPVPVRRGEAKNIQYF. CDR3 DNA: TGTGCCATTCCTCCTGTACCGGTTAGAAGGGGGGAAGCCAAAAACATTCAGTACTTC. The V gene is TRBV10-3, the J gene TRBJ2-4; perhaps D is TRBD1 or TRBD2 (6 bases each). The CDR3 sequence is 19 residues long. Trimming removed 9 bases at V and 0 bases at J, with 27 bases between. Per germline, CDR1 ENHRY and CDR2 SYGVKD.